Listed below are T cell receptor beta chains from one sample, sequenced in a study of OX40 agonist ivuxolimab in advanced cancers. The method was immunoSEQ multiplex PCR; TCRdb's version includes in-frame clones alone and lacks a portion of them. The data hold 20,000 to 25,000 clones, with around 84% observed a single time. Material: CD4+ or CD8+ T cells sorted from blood, obtained in a trial of the OX40 agonist ivuxolimab. The source of these receptors is an adult with an advanced solid tumor such as melanoma, head and neck, liver or kidney cancer. CDR3s include the opening cysteine and the closing phenylalanine or tryptophan. Each record gives: J gene, clone size, D gene, CDR3 length, V gene, CDR3 DNA, CDR3 protein. The D gene is left open where the match is weak. Some rows have no size entry. The others give once, few or many, or a class for an expanded clone.

J gene: TRBJ2-7
clone size: NA
D gene: NA
CDR3 length: 12
V gene: TRBV10-2
CDR3 DNA: TGCGCCAGCAGGGACAGATCCTACGAGCAGTACTTC
CDR3 protein: CASRDRSYEQYF

J gene: TRBJ2-7
clone size: once
D gene: NA
CDR3 length: 13
V gene: TRBV9
CDR3 DNA: TGTGCCAGCAGCGTAGCCCCAGGAGACGAGCAGTACTTC
CDR3 protein: CASSVAPGDEQYF

J gene: TRBJ1-4
clone size: NA
D gene: NA
CDR3 length: 12
V gene: TRBV6-5
CDR3 DNA: TGTGCCAGCAGTTACGGGGAAGGGAAACTGTTTTTT
CDR3 protein: CASSYGEGKLFF

J gene: TRBJ1-1
clone size: once
D gene: NA
CDR3 length: 13
V gene: TRBV19
CDR3 DNA: TGTGCCAGTAGTGTGGATGGGGGGACTGAAGCTTTCTTT
CDR3 protein: CASSVDGGTEAFF

J gene: TRBJ2-4
clone size: NA
D gene: TRBD2
CDR3 length: 16
V gene: TRBV5-4
CDR3 DNA: TGTGCCAGCAGCTTGGCACTAGCGGAGGGGGGGGACATTCAGTACTTC
CDR3 protein: CASSLALAEGGDIQYF

J gene: TRBJ2-7
clone size: NA
D gene: NA
CDR3 length: 15
V gene: TRBV4-2
CDR3 DNA: TGTGCCAGCAGCCAAGACCTCGACCCACCCTACGAGCAGTACTTC
CDR3 protein: CASSQDLDPPYEQYF

J gene: TRBJ1-1
clone size: NA
D gene: NA
CDR3 length: 12
V gene: TRBV5-6
CDR3 DNA: TGTGCCAGCACTGAGCGACGGGATGAAGCTTTCTTT
CDR3 protein: CASTERRDEAFF

J gene: TRBJ2-7
clone size: NA
D gene: TRBD2
CDR3 length: 17
V gene: TRBV7-2
CDR3 DNA: TGTGCCAGCAGCTTAGGGATAGTAGCGGGAGGAGCCTACGAGCAGTACTTC
CDR3 protein: CASSLGIVAGGAYEQYF

J gene: TRBJ1-3
clone size: NA
D gene: NA
CDR3 length: 14
V gene: TRBV5-4
CDR3 DNA: TGTGCCAGCAGAGTCCAGGGGACTGGAAACACCATATATTTT
CDR3 protein: CASRVQGTGNTIYF

J gene: TRBJ2-5
clone size: NA
D gene: NA
CDR3 length: 14
V gene: TRBV11-2
CDR3 DNA: TGTGCCAGCAGCTTACCGGCAGTCCAAGAGACCCAGTACTTC
CDR3 protein: CASSLPAVQETQYF

J gene: TRBJ1-1
clone size: NA
D gene: NA
CDR3 length: 12
V gene: TRBV30
CDR3 DNA: TGTGCCTGGGCGCGGGGTAACACTGAAGCTTTCTTT
CDR3 protein: CAWARGNTEAFF

J gene: TRBJ1-2
clone size: NA
D gene: NA
CDR3 length: 14
V gene: TRBV6-6
CDR3 DNA: TGTGCCAGCAACTCCGCAGGGCCGCTCTATGGCTACACCTTC
CDR3 protein: CASNSAGPLYGYTF

J gene: TRBJ2-3
clone size: NA
D gene: NA
CDR3 length: 15
V gene: TRBV6-4
CDR3 DNA: TGTGCCAGCAGTGACTCGAGGGCAAGAGCAGATACGCAGTATTTT
CDR3 protein: CASSDSRARADTQYF

J gene: TRBJ2-2
clone size: medium-sized
D gene: NA
CDR3 length: 14
V gene: TRBV5-1
CDR3 DNA: TGCGCCAGCAGCTTCCGGGCCAACACCGGGGAGCTGTTTTTT
CDR3 protein: CASSFRANTGELFF

J gene: TRBJ2-7
clone size: NA
D gene: NA
CDR3 length: 14
V gene: TRBV5-6
CDR3 DNA: TGTGCCAGCAGCTTAGGAGGCCAGCTCTACGAGCAGTACTTC
CDR3 protein: CASSLGGQLYEQYF

J gene: TRBJ2-3
clone size: NA
D gene: NA
CDR3 length: 14
V gene: TRBV29-1
CDR3 DNA: TGCAGCGTTGAAGGCGGGCCTTGGGACCGAACGCAGTATTTT
CDR3 protein: CSVEGGPWDRTQYF

J gene: TRBJ2-7
clone size: NA
D gene: TRBD2
CDR3 length: 17
V gene: TRBV28
CDR3 DNA: TGTGCCAGCAGGGGACTAGCGGGACCCTCTGACTCCTACGAGCAGTACTTC
CDR3 protein: CASRGLAGPSDSYEQYF

J gene: TRBJ1-2
clone size: NA
D gene: NA
CDR3 length: 15
V gene: TRBV5-4
CDR3 DNA: TGTGCCAGCAGCCCCTCCAGGGCAGGGAACTATGGCTACACCTTC
CDR3 protein: CASSPSRAGNYGYTF

J gene: TRBJ2-5
clone size: NA
D gene: NA
CDR3 length: 16
V gene: TRBV28
CDR3 DNA: TGTGCCAGCAGTTTATGGGGCAGGAATCCCCAAGAGACCCAGTACTTC
CDR3 protein: CASSLWGRNPQETQYF

J gene: TRBJ1-1
clone size: NA
D gene: NA
CDR3 length: 16
V gene: TRBV5-8
CDR3 DNA: TGTGCCAGCAGCTTGCCGGCAGCATGGAGTGGCACTGAAGCTTTCTTT
CDR3 protein: CASSLPAAWSGTEAFF

J gene: TRBJ2-7
clone size: NA
D gene: TRBD2
CDR3 length: 14
V gene: TRBV19
CDR3 DNA: TGTGCCACTTCTCCGGGACTAGCGTCGGTTAAGCAGTACTTC
CDR3 protein: CATSPGLASVKQYF

J gene: TRBJ1-2
clone size: NA
D gene: NA
CDR3 length: 15
V gene: TRBV9
CDR3 DNA: TGTGCCAGCAGCCCTGGAAGTGCCCCTAACTATGGCTACACCTTC
CDR3 protein: CASSPGSAPNYGYTF

J gene: TRBJ2-7
clone size: NA
D gene: NA
CDR3 length: 13
V gene: TRBV2
CDR3 DNA: TGTGCCACAGAGGACAGAATCTCCTACGAGCAGTACTTC
CDR3 protein: CATEDRISYEQYF

J gene: TRBJ2-3
clone size: NA
D gene: NA
CDR3 length: 15
V gene: TRBV6-6
CDR3 DNA: TGTGCCAGCAGTTACGTACGCGGGATGAGAGATACGCAGTATTTT
CDR3 protein: CASSYVRGMRDTQYF

J gene: TRBJ1-1
clone size: NA
D gene: NA
CDR3 length: 15
V gene: TRBV5-6
CDR3 DNA: TGTGCCAGCAGCCTGCCTATACTGGAGAACACTGAAGCTTTCTTT
CDR3 protein: CASSLPILENTEAFF